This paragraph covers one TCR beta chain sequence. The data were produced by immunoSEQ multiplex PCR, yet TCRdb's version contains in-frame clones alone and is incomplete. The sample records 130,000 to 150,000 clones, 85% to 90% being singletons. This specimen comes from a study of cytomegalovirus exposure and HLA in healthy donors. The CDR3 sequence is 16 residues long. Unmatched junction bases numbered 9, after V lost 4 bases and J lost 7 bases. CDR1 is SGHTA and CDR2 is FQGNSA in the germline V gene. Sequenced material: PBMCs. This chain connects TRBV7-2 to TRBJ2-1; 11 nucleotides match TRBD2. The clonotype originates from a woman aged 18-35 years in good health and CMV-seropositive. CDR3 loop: CASSSRRLAGKNEQFF. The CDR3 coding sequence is TGTGCCAGCAGCTCAAGACGACTAGCGGGAAAAAATGAGCAGTTCTTC. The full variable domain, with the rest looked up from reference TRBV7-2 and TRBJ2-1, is GAGVSQSPSNKVTEKGKDVELRCDPISGHTALYWYRQSLGQGLEFLIYFQGNSAPDKSGLPSDRFSAERTGGSVSTLTIQRTQQEDSAVYLCASSSRRLAGKNEQFFGPGTRLTVL.